One sample yielded the 21 T cell receptor beta chains listed below, sequenced in a study of control samples from healthy donors and cancer patients. Libraries were prepared by immunoSEQ multiplex PCR; TCRdb keeps only in-frame clonotypes and omits some of them. The data hold 100,000 or so clones, with approximately 93% observed a single time. Sequencing input: blood. The receptors come from a woman aged 30 to 39 in good health.

This sequence joins TRBV18 and TRBJ1-5, with 8 bases matching TRBD1. The CDR3 contains 19 residues. V was pared by 3 bases and J by 6 bases, with 19 bases of the junction left unmatched. CDR1 is KGHSH, CDR2 LQKENI, per germline. CDR3 residues: CASSPVPKIGQGPSQPQHF. The CDR3 DNA reads TGTGCCAGCTCACCTGTCCCTAAGATTGGACAGGGCCCTAGTCAGCCCCAGCATTTT.

The chain employs TRBV30 and TRBJ1-2, with TRBD1 matching over 11 bases. V dropped 5 bases and J dropped 8; count of bases not matched to a gene: 7. Germline CDR1 and CDR2: GTSNPN and SVGIG (reference sequence). The CDR3 consists of 13 residues. CDR3 nucleotides: TGTGCCTGGGTGGACAGGGGGCGCGCGGGCTACACCTTC. Protein sequence: CAWVDRGRAGYTF. The full variable domain, with the rest looked up from reference TRBV30 and TRBJ1-2, is SQTIHQWPATLVQPVGSPLSLECTVEGTSNPNLYWYRQAAGRGLQLLFYSVGIGQISSEVPQNLSASRPQDRQFILSSKKLLLSDSGFYLCAWVDRGRAGYTFGSGTRLTVV.

This clone was found once. This chain connects TRBV19 to TRBJ2-7; TRBD1 matches 8 bases. The CDR3 covers 14 residues. In germline, CDR1 is LNHDA, CDR2 SQIVND (reference sequence). Trimming at V came to 5 bases and at J to 4 bases, leaving 7 bases not matched to a gene. The CDR3 loop is CASSWGTGEYEQYF. DNA for the CDR3: TGTGCCAGTAGTTGGGGGACAGGAGAGTACGAGCAGTACTTC. Full variable domain (missing parts from reference TRBV19 and TRBJ2-7): DGGITQSPKYLFRKEGQNVTLSCEQNLNHDAMYWYRQDPGQGLRLIYYSQIVNDFQKGDIAEGYSVSREKKESFPLTVTSAQKNPTAFYLCASSWGTGEYEQYFGPGTRLTVT.

The rearrangement joins TRBV7-2 to TRBJ1-1; a weak D match, TRBD1 (5 bases). The germline V and J ends were trimmed by 2 bases and 2 bases, with 9 bases remaining between them. Per germline, CDR1 SGHTA and CDR2 FQGNSA. The CDR3 contains 14 residues. In DNA, the CDR3 is TGTGCCAGCAGCTTACAGGGACCCAACACTGAAGCTTTCTTT. This gives the protein CASSLQGPNTEAFF.

J is TRBJ1-1 and V is TRBV6-5, with a possible D match to TRBD1 (6 bases). The germline V and J ends were trimmed by 7 bases and 5 bases, with 14 bases remaining between them. The CDR3 is 13 residues long. Germline values: CDR1 MNHEY, CDR2 SVGAGI. The CDR3 sequence: CASTNREGTEAFF. The DNA of the CDR3 is TGTGCCAGCACCAACAGGGAGGGAACTGAAGCTTTCTTT.

This chain uses TRBV11-2 with TRBJ2-2; the D gene is possibly TRBD1 (5 bases). This CDR3 region has 15 residues. Germline values: CDR1 SGHAT, CDR2 FQNNGV. The V end was cut by 5 bases, the J end by 5 bases, with 15 bases between. CDR3 sequence: CASSGMGRATGELFF. The DNA for the CDR3 is TGTGCCAGCAGCGGAATGGGCAGGGCTACCGGGGAGCTGTTTTTT.

The V call is TRBV6-1, the J call TRBJ2-7; no definite D call. This CDR3 is 15 amino acids long. Per germline, CDR1 MNHNS and CDR2 SASEGT. Trimming took off 0 bases at V and 0 bases at J, with 9 bases between the two ends. The CDR3 here is CASSEAGPGSYEQYF. CDR3 nucleotides: TGTGCCAGCAGTGAAGCGGGCCCCGGCTCCTACGAGCAGTACTTC.

This chain links TRBV6-5 with TRBJ1-1; no clear D. Trimming removed 8 bases from V and 0 bases from J, with 10 bases in between. The CDR3 consists of 13 residues. Germline V gene lookup returns CDR1 MNHEY and CDR2 SVGAGI. CDR3 sequence: CASPEIMNTEAFF. CDR3 nucleotide sequence: TGTGCCAGCCCAGAGATCATGAACACTGAAGCTTTCTTT.

The chain is built from TRBV11-2 and TRBJ2-7, with D uncertain. Germline loops: CDR1 SGHAT, CDR2 FQNNGV. Deletions cut 5 bases from V and 4 bases from J, with 18 bases between. The CDR3 is made up of 15 amino acids. CDR3 DNA: TGTGCCAGCAGCCTCACCCCCCCGGTGGGGTACGAGCAGTACTTC. Residues: CASSLTPPVGYEQYF.

The gene calls are TRBV9 and TRBJ2-7, with 8 bases that match TRBD2. Germline CDR1 and CDR2: SGDLS and YYNGEE. J was trimmed by 3 bases and V by 0 bases; bases with no gene match: 5. This CDR3 contains 15 residues. The CDR3 nucleotides are TGTGCCAGCAGCGTAGGCCGGGCGGGAGGCTACGAGCAGTACTTC. As protein: CASSVGRAGGYEQYF. The variable domain in full, with the rest retrieved from reference TRBV9 and TRBJ2-7, is DSGVTQTPKHLITATGQRVTLRCSPRSGDLSVYWYQQSLDQGLQFLIQYYNGEERAKGNILERFSAQQFPDLHSELNLSSLELGDSALYFCASSVGRAGGYEQYFGPGTRLTVT.

This clone was seen only once. The V gene is TRBV9, the J gene TRBJ1-6; D is ambiguous. Germline CDR1 is SGDLS and CDR2 is YYNGEE. The V end lost 3 bases, the J end lost 11 bases, and 9 bases lay between the germline ends. This CDR3 has 12 residues. CDR3 nucleotide sequence: TGTGCCAGCAGCGGGGGTCAACCACCCCTCCACTTT. It is translated as CASSGGQPPLHF.

This rearrangement joins TRBV6-5 to TRBJ1-2; no reliable D call. There are 12 residues in the CDR3. Trimming removed 6 bases at V and 10 bases at J, with 15 bases between. Looked up from germline, CDR1 is MNHEY and CDR2 is SVGAGI. The CDR3 is CASSSIGDLYTF. The CDR3 DNA sequence: TGTGCCAGCAGCTCCATTGGCGATCTCTACACCTTC.

This clone was seen once. The rearrangement uses TRBV6-5 and TRBJ1-5; D perhaps matches TRBD1 (5 bases). The CDR3 sequence is 14 residues long. Trimming pared 8 bases from V and 2 bases from J, leaving 13 bases between. Looked up from germline, CDR1 is MNHEY and CDR2 is SVGAGI. In DNA, the CDR3 is TGTGCCAGCTGGATGGGGGGGGGCAATCAGCCCCAGCATTTT. Translated, it gives CASWMGGGNQPQHF.

V is TRBV27 and J is TRBJ2-7; the match to TRBD2 covers 11 bases. J was trimmed by 2 bases and V by 6 bases; bases with no gene match: 6. Germline V gene sequence: CDR1 MNHEY, CDR2 SMNVEV (reference sequence). The CDR3 has 15 residues. CDR3 loop: CASRLIAGGPYEQYF. CDR3 in DNA: TGTGCCAGCAGGCTGATAGCGGGGGGGCCCTACGAGCAGTACTTC.

This rearrangement joins TRBV6-5 to TRBJ2-7; a possible D gene is TRBD1 (6 bases). Germline loops: CDR1 MNHEY, CDR2 SVGAGI. Trimming removed 10 bases at V and 2 bases at J, with 15 bases between. This CDR3 has 13 residues. The CDR3 DNA reads TGTGCCACCTGTCGGTCAGGGGCCTACGAGCAGTACTTC. Translation: CATCRSGAYEQYF.

The chain is built from TRBV3-1 (or the pseudogene TRBV3-2) and TRBJ1-5, with D possibly being TRBD1 (5 bases). Trimming pared 3 bases from V and 6 bases from J, leaving 18 bases between. This CDR3 spans 16 amino acids. The germline gives CDR1 LGHDT, CDR2 YNNKEL (reference sequence). In nucleotides, the CDR3 is TGTGCCAGCAGCCACGGGGGGACTCATGGTCCTCAGCCCCAGCATTTT. This translates into CASSHGGTHGPQPQHF.

The chain links TRBV6-1 to TRBJ1-4; 12 positions match TRBD1. The junction had 16 bases not matched to a gene; V was cut back by 4 bases and J by 4 bases. Germline V lookup: CDR1 MNHNS, CDR2 SASEGT. This CDR3 region has 20 residues. DNA of the CDR3: TGTGCCAGCAGTGGCCCGGGACAGGGGGCGCCGGGACGGGTTAATGAAAAACTGTTTTTT. It is translated as CASSGPGQGAPGRVNEKLFF.

V gene TRBV30 combines with J gene TRBJ1-5, with TRBD1 matching over 9 bases. The germline V gene encodes CDR1 GTSNPN and CDR2 SVGIG (reference sequence). Trimming cost V 4 bases and J 7 bases; bases outside gene matches: 5. The CDR3 has 13 amino acids. For the CDR3, the DNA is TGTGCCTGGACACAGGGGGCAGGGCAGCCCCAGCATTTT. Encoded protein: CAWTQGAGQPQHF.

The chain employs TRBV15 and TRBJ2-2; D might be TRBD1 (6 bases). The CDR3 loop spans 17 amino acids. Trimming left V 4 bases short and J 4 bases short, with 19 bases between. CDR1 is LNHNV, CDR2 YYDKDF, per germline (reference sequence). The CDR3 region has the DNA TGTGCCACCAGCACCCGACAGGCTAAGGAACCCACCGGGGAGCTGTTTTTT. It specifies CATSTRQAKEPTGELFF. Combining the CDR3 with reference TRBV15 and TRBJ2-2 gives the whole variable domain DAMVIQNPRYQVTQFGKPVTLSCSQTLNHNVMYWYQQKSSQAPKLLFHYYDKDFNNEADTPDNFQSRRPNTSFCFLDIRSPGLGDTAMYLCATSTRQAKEPTGELFFGEGSRLTVL.

The CDR3 spells CASKGAGQGFNTEAFF. The CDR3 nucleotides are TGTGCCAGCAAAGGGGCGGGACAGGGGTTTAACACTGAAGCTTTCTTT. The genes are TRBV25-1 and TRBJ1-1; the match to TRBD1 covers 10 bases. J gave up 2 bases and V 7 bases, and 10 bases lay outside the gene matches. The CDR3 has 16 amino acids. CDR1 and CDR2 from the germline V gene are MGHDK and SYGVNS. Full variable domain (outside the CDR3, taken from reference TRBV25-1 and TRBJ1-1): EADIYQTPRYLVIGTGKKITLECSQTMGHDKMYWYQQDPGMELHLIHYSYGVNSTEKGDLSSESTVSRIRTEHFPLTLESARPSHTSQYLCASKGAGQGFNTEAFFGQGTRLTVV.

The genes are TRBV7-9 and TRBJ2-7; D is unresolved. The V end was cut by 5 bases, the J end by 5 bases, with 10 bases between. Germline values: CDR1 SEHNR, CDR2 FQNEAQ (reference sequence). The CDR3 covers 12 residues. The CDR3 protein is CASSRWSDEQYF. CDR3 DNA sequence: TGTGCCAGCAGCCGATGGTCGGACGAGCAGTACTTC.